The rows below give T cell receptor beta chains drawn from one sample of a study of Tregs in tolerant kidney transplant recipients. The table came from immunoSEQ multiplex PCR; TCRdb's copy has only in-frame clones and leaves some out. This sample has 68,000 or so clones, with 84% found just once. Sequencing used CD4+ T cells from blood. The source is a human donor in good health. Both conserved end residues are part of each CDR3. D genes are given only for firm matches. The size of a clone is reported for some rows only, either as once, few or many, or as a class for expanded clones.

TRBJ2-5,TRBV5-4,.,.,TGTGCCAGCAGCTTGAAGGACGACGAGACCCAGTACTTC,CASSLKDDETQYF
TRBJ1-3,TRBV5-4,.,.,TGTGCCAGCAGCTTGGGGGGTTTAAGCTCTGGAAACACCATATATTTT,CASSLGGLSSGNTIYF
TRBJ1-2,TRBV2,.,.,TGTGCCAGCACCTTTCGACGTGGTTATGGCTACACCTTC,CASTFRRGYGYTF
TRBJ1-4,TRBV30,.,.,TGTGCCTGGAGTTCAGGGCACTTTAATGAAAAACTGTTTTTT,CAWSSGHFNEKLFF
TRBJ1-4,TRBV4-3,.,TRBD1,TGCGCCAGCAGCCCCCGGGCCCGGCGGGACAGCAAGCTTCAACTGGGAGGCGAAAAACTGTTTTTT,CASSPRARRDSKLQLGGEKLFF
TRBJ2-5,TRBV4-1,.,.,TGCGCCAGCAGCCGCCTTGGACTGGAGAAAGAGACCCAGTACTTC,CASSRLGLEKETQYF
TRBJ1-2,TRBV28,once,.,TGTGCCAGCGAACGGACCGACTATGGCTACACCTTC,CASERTDYGYTF
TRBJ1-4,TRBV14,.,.,TGTGCCAGCAGCCGAGGGGCTAATGAAAAACTGTTTTTT,CASSRGANEKLFF
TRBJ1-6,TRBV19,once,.,TGTGCCAGTAGTGTCACTCTTAATTCACCCCTCCACTTT,CASSVTLNSPLHF
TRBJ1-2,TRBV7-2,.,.,TGTGCCAGCAGCCCACCTCCGAACCTACTCACACCGAACTATGGCTACACCTTC,CASSPPPNLLTPNYGYTF
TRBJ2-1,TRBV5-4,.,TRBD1,TGTGCCAGCCACGGGGACAGGGACAATGAGCAGTTCTTC,CASHGDRDNEQFF
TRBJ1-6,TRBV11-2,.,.,TGTGCCAGCAGCCCGGGCCCCCACACGGATTCACCCCTCCACTTT,CASSPGPHTDSPLHF
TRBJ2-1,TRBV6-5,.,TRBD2,TGTGCCAGCAGTTACGTCTCTAGCGGACTATACAATGAGCAGTTCTTC,CASSYVSSGLYNEQFF
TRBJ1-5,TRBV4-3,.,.,TGCGCCAGCAGCCCCACGGGGTCTGCCAATCAGCCCCAGCATTTT,CASSPTGSANQPQHF
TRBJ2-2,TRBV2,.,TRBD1,TGTGCCAGCAGCCCAGGGGGCTTGGGGACCGGGGAGCTGTTTTTT,CASSPGGLGTGELFF
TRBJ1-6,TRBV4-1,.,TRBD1,TGCGCCAGCAGCCAAGATCGTCAGGGGGCACAGAATTCACCCCTCCACTTT,CASSQDRQGAQNSPLHF
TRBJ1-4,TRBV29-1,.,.,TGCAGCGTTGGTCTCGGGGTAATGACTAATGAAAAACTGTTTTTT,CSVGLGVMTNEKLFF
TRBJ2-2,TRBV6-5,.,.,TGTGCCAGCAGTTCTCCGTTAGAGGGGGCCGGGGAGCTGTTTTTT,CASSSPLEGAGELFF
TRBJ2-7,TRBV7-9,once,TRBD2,TGTGCCAGCAGCTTGGGAGGCAGCGGGAGGGCCGAAGAGCAGTACTTC,CASSLGGSGRAEEQYF
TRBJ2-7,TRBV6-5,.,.,TGTGCCAGCAGCCGCACAGGGCTCGGGGGCGAGCAGTACTTC,CASSRTGLGGEQYF
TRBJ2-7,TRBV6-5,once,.,TGTGCCAGCAGTTACGACGGGAACTACGAGCAGTACTTC,CASSYDGNYEQYF
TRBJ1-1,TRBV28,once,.,TGTGCCAGCAGTTTAAGGGCAGTTAGCACTGAAGCTTTCTTT,CASSLRAVSTEAFF
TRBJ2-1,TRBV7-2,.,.,TGTGCCAGCAGCACCCGCAACTGGTATGAGCAGTTCTTC,CASSTRNWYEQFF
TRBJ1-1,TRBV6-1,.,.,TGTGCCAGCAGACCGTCGGGGTTGAACACTGAAGCTTTCTTT,CASRPSGLNTEAFF
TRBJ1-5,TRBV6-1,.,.,TGTGCCAGCAGTGAACAAGGAAGGGCCTCTAATCAGCCCCAGCATTTT,CASSEQGRASNQPQHF
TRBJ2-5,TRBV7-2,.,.,TGTGCCAGCAGCTTAGCGTTGAGAGAGACCCAGTACTTC,CASSLALRETQYF
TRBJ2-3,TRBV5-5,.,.,TGTGCCAGCAGCTTTGCGGGGGCCCACACAGATACGCAGTATTTT,CASSFAGAHTDTQYF
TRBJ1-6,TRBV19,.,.,TGTGCCAGTAGTACTACCGGGACCGGAGTTTCACCCCTCCACTTT,CASSTTGTGVSPLHF
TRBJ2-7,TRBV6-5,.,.,TGTGCCAGCAGTGAGGCCGGGGGTACCTCGCCGCAGTACTTC,CASSEAGGTSPQYF
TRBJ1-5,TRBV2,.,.,TGTGCCAGCATGGACCAGGGTCTTAGCAATCAGCCCCAGCATTTT,CASMDQGLSNQPQHF
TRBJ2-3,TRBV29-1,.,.,TGCAGCGTAGGCCTGGGACGGCCCACAGATACGCAGTATTTT,CSVGLGRPTDTQYF
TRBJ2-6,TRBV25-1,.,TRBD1,TGTGCCAGCAGTGTAGGGACAGGGTTAGTGGGGGCCAACGTCCTGACTTTC,CASSVGTGLVGANVLTF
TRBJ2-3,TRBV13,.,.,TGTGCCAGCAGCTTAAGCACAGACACAGATACGCAGTATTTT,CASSLSTDTDTQYF
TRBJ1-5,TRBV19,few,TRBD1,TGTGCCAGTAGTCGACAGGGGGCAGGACAGCCCCAGCATTTT,CASSRQGAGQPQHF
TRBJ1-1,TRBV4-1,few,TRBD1,TGCGCCAGCAGCCAAGGGAAATGGGGCAGGGGGCCTGGCACTGAAGCTTTCTTT,CASSQGKWGRGPGTEAFF
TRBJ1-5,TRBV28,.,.,TGTGCCAGCAGTTTCGCCGATGAGGCCTGGGGCCAGCCCCAGCATTTT,CASSFADEAWGQPQHF
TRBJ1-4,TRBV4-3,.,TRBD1,TGCGCCAGCAGCCAAGGGGGGCCGGGACAGGCTAATGAAAAACTGTTTTTT,CASSQGGPGQANEKLFF
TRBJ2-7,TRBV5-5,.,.,TGTGCCAGCAGCCCGAGGTTATGGGGCTCCTACGAGCAGTACTTC,CASSPRLWGSYEQYF
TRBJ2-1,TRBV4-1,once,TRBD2,TGCGCCAGCAGCCAGGGCAACAGCGGGATTGGGGACAATGAGCAGTTCTTC,CASSQGNSGIGDNEQFF
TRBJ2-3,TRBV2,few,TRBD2,TGTGCCAGCGGGGGACTAGCGGGAGGGATTAGGACAGATACGCAGTATTTT,CASGGLAGGIRTDTQYF
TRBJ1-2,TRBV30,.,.,TGTGCCTGGAGTTACTTGGGAGGCCGGAAGGGCTACACCTTC,CAWSYLGGRKGYTF
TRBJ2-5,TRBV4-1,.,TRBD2,TGCGCCAGCAGCCGACTAGCGGGAGAGACCCAGTACTTC,CASSRLAGETQYF
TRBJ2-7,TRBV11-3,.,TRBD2,TGTGCCAGCAGCTTAGGGACTAGCGGGACCAATCTTCACTACGAGCAGTACTTC,CASSLGTSGTNLHYEQYF
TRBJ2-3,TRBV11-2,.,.,TGTGCCAGCAGTTTAGCCTACGCTACGCAGTATTTT,CASSLAYATQYF
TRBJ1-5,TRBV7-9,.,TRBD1,TGTGCCACCCAGCAAGGGGGCCCAGGCTCCAATCAGCCCCAGCATTTT,CATQQGGPGSNQPQHF
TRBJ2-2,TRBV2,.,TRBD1,TGTGCCAGCAGTGGGGACAGGGGGCGTCAAGTAGGGGAGCTGTTTTTT,CASSGDRGRQVGELFF
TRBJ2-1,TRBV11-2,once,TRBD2,TGTGCCAGCAGCTTAGATAGTCCGGGACTAGCGTCCAATGAGCAGTTCTTC,CASSLDSPGLASNEQFF
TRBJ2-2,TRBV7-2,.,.,TGTGCCAGCAGCCCCCCCAATAGATATAACACCGGGGAGCTGTTTTTT,CASSPPNRYNTGELFF
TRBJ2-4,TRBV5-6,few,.,TGTGCCAGCAGCTTGGAGGGGTGGGGCAAAAACATTCAGTACTTC,CASSLEGWGKNIQYF
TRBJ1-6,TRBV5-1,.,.,TGCGCCAGCAGCTTGGAGCAGGGACCCTATAATTCACCCCTCCACTTT,CASSLEQGPYNSPLHF
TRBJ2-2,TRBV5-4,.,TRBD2,TGTGCCAGCAGCCTTCGGGGGGGCGCGAACACCGGGGAGCTGTTTTTT,CASSLRGGANTGELFF
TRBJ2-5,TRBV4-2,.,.,TGTGCCAGCAGCCAAGTCGGTGGTGGGGGGACCCAGTACTTC,CASSQVGGGGTQYF
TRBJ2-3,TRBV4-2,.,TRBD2,TGTGCCAGCAGCCAAGTTGGACTAGCGGCCGCAGATACGCAGTATTTT,CASSQVGLAAADTQYF
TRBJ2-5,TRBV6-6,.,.,TGTGCCAGCACTTTGGACAGAGGGGTAGAAGAGACCCAGTACTTC,CASTLDRGVEETQYF
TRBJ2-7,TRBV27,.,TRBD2,TGTGCCAGCAAATCGGCGGGAGGCTCCTACGAGCAGTACTTC,CASKSAGGSYEQYF
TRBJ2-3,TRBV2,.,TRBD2,TGTGCCAGCTCCAGACTAGCGGGGCGCACAGATACGCAGTATTTT,CASSRLAGRTDTQYF
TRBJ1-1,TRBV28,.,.,TGTGCCAGCAGTTATCTCCGTGAAGCTTTCTTT,CASSYLREAFF